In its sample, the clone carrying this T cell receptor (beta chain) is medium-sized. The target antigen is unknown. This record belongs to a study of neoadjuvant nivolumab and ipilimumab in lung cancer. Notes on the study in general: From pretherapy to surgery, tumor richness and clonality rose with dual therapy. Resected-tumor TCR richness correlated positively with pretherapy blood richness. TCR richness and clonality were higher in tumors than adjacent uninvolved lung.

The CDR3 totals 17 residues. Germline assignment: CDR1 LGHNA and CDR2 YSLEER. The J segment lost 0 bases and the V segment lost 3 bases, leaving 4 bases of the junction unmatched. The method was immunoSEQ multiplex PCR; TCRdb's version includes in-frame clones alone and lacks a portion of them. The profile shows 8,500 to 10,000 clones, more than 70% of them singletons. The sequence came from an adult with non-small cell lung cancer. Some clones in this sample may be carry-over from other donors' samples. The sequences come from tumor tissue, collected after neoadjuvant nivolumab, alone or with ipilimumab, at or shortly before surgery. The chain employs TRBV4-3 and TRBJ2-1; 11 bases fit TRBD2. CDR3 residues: CASSQASGGSSYNEQFF. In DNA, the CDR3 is TGCGCCAGCAGCCAGGCTAGCGGGGGGAGCTCCTACAATGAGCAGTTCTTC.